These 5 T cell receptor beta chains share one sample of origin, sequenced in a study of PD-1 blockade in classical Hodgkin lymphoma. Time point described: cycle 4 day 1 (C4D1), after more than five weeks of nivolumab. Relapse was seen in all patients after autologous stem cell transplantation, and brentuximab vedotin exposure was variable. Clones were sequenced by immunoSEQ multiplex PCR, and TCRdb holds only the in-frame ones, with some missing. The repertoire has 20,000 to 30,000 clones, around 84% of them found once; the top ten carry 6.2%. The input for sequencing was peripheral blood mononuclear cells (PBMCs), taken before the fourth cycle of nivolumab. These receptors were collected from a human donor with classical Hodgkin lymphoma.

This clone was counted only a few times. The V gene is TRBV5-6, the J gene TRBJ2-5; D is unclear. The CDR3 is made up of 13 amino acids. Germline loops: CDR1 SGHDT, CDR2 YYEEEE. V lost 0 bases and J 5 bases, leaving 8 bases between the germline ends. The CDR3 DNA reads as TGTGCCAGCAGCTTGGGGGTTGGGGAGACCCAGTACTTC. Protein sequence: CASSLGVGETQYF.

This clone was detected once. The chain has TRBV5-4 and TRBJ2-1; 9 bases are shared with TRBD1. There are 16 residues in the CDR3. Per germline, CDR1 SGHNT and CDR2 YYREEE (reference sequence). V was clipped by 5 bases and J by 7 bases; unmatched bases: 13. CDR3 sequence: CASRPRETDRGNEQFF. CDR3 nucleotides: TGTGCCAGCAGACCGAGGGAAACGGACAGGGGAAATGAGCAGTTCTTC.

The chain recombines TRBV30 with TRBJ2-5; D is unclear. V was clipped by 0 bases and J by 7 bases, with 6 bases between them. Germline lookup yields CDR1 GTSNPN and CDR2 SVGIG (reference sequence). The CDR3 extends over 11 amino acids. The CDR3 bases are TGTGCCTGGAGTGTACGGGTGACCCAGTACTTC. Translated, it gives CAWSVRVTQYF.

V gene TRBV27 combines with J gene TRBJ1-1; D uncertain. V was clipped by 4 bases and J by 1 base, with 13 bases between them. The germline gives CDR1 MNHEY, CDR2 SMNVEV (reference sequence). This CDR3 has 15 amino acids. The CDR3 reads CASSSAREANTEAFF. The CDR3 region has the DNA TGTGCCAGCAGTTCCGCGAGGGAGGCGAACACTGAAGCTTTCTTT.

The rearrangement joins TRBV7-8 to TRBJ1-2, with D possibly matching TRBD1 (6 bases). The V end lost 3 bases, the J end lost 5 bases, and 10 bases lay between the germline ends. Germline values: CDR1 SGHVS, CDR2 FQNEAQ. The CDR3 length is 13 residues. CDR3 amino acids: CASSLGAGYGYTF. The CDR3 DNA reads TGTGCCAGCAGCTTGGGGGCAGGTTATGGCTACACCTTC.